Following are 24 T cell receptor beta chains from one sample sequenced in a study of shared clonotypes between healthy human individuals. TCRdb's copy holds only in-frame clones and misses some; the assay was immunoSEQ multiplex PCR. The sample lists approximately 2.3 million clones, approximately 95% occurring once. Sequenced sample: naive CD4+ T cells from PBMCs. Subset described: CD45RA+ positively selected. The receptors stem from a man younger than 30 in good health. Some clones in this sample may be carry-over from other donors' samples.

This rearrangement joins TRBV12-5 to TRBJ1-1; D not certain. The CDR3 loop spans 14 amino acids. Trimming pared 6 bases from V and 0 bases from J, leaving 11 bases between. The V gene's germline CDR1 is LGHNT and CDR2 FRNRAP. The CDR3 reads CASGPSALNTEAFF. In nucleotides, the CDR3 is TGTGCTAGTGGGCCTTCGGCGCTGAACACTGAAGCTTTCTTT. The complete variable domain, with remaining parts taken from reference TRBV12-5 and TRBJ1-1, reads DARVTQTPRHKVTEMGQEVTMRCQPILGHNTVFWYRQTMMQGLELLAYFRNRAPLDDSGMPKDRFSAEMPDATLATLKIQPSEPRDSAVYFCASGPSALNTEAFFGQGTRLTVV.

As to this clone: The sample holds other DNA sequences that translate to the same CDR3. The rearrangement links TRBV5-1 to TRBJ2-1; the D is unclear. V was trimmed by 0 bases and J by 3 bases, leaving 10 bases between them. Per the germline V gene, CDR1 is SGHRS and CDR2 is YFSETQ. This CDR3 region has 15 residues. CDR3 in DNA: TGCGCCAGCAGCTTGGAGGGAACGGGCTACAATGAGCAGTTCTTC. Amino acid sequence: CASSLEGTGYNEQFF.

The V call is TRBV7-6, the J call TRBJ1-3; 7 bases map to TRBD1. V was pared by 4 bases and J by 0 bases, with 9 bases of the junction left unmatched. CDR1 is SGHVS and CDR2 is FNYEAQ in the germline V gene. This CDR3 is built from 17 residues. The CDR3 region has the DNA TGTGCCAGCAGCTCCATACCGGGACAGATCTCTGGAAACACCATATATTTT. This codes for CASSSIPGQISGNTIYF. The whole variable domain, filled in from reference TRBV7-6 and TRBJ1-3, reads GAGVSQSPRYKVTKRGQDVALRCDPISGHVSLYWYRQALGQGPEFLTYFNYEAQQDKSGLPNDRFSAERPEGSISTLTIQRTEQRDSAMYRCASSSIPGQISGNTIYFGEGSWLTVV.

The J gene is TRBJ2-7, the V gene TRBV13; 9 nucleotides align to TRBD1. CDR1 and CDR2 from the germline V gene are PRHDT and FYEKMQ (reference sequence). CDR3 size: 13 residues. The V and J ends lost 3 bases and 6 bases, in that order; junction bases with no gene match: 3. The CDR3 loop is CASSLDRGGEQYF. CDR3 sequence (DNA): TGTGCCAGCAGCTTGGACAGGGGTGGCGAGCAGTACTTC.

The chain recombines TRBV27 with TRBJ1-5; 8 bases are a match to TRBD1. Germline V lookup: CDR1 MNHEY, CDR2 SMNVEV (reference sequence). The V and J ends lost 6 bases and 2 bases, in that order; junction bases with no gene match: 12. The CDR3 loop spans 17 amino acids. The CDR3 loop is CASRGQGAPWGNQPQHF. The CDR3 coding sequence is TGTGCCAGCAGAGGACAGGGAGCCCCGTGGGGCAATCAGCCCCAGCATTTT.

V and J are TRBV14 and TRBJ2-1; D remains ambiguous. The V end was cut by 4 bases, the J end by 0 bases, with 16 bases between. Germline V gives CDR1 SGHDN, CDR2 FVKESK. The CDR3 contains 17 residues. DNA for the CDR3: TGTGCCAGCAGCCCCTTAGGAAGGGCCAGCTCCTACAATGAGCAGTTCTTC. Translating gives CASSPLGRASSYNEQFF.

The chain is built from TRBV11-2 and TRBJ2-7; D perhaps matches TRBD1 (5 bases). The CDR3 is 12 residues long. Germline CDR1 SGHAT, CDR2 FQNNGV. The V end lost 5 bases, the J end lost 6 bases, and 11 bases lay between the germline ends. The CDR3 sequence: CASSPRGGEQYF. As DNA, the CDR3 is TGTGCCAGCAGCCCTAGGGGTGGCGAGCAGTACTTC. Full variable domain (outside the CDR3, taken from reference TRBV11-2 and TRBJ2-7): EAGVAQSPRYKIIEKRQSVAFWCNPISGHATLYWYQQILGQGPKLLIQFQNNGVVDDSQLPKDRFSAERLKGVDSTLKIQPAKLEDSAVYLCASSPRGGEQYFGPGTRLTVT.

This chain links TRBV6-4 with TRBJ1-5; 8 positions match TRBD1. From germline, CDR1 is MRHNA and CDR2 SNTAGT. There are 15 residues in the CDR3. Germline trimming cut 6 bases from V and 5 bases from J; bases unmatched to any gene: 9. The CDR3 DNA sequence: TGTGCCAGCAGAGATTTACGACAGGGGCATCAGCCCCAGCATTTT. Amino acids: CASRDLRQGHQPQHF.

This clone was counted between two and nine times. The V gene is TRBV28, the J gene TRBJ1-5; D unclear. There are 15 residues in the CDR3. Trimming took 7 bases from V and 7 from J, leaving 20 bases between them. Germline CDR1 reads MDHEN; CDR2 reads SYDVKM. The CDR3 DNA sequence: TGTGCCAGCAATCCCTCTCCGGACCTCACACAGCCCCAGCATTTT. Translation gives CASNPSPDLTQPQHF.

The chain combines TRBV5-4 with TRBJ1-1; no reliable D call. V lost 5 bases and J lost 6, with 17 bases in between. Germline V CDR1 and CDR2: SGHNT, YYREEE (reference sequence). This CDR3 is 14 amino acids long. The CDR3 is CASRGPRGLSEAFF. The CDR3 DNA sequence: TGTGCCAGCAGAGGGCCCCGCGGGCTCTCTGAAGCTTTCTTT.

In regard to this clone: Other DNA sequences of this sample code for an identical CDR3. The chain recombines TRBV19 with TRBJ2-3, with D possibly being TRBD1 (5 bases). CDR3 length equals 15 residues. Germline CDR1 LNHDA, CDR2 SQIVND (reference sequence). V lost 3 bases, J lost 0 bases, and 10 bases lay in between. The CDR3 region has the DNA TGTGCCAGTAGTATCGGGCCAGGGAGCACAGATACGCAGTATTTT. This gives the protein CASSIGPGSTDTQYF.

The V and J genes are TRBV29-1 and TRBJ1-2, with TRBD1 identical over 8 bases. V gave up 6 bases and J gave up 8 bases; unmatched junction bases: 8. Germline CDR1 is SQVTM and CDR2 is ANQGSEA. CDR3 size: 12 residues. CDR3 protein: CSVEQGVYGYTF. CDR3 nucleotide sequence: TGCAGCGTCGAACAGGGGGTGTACGGCTACACCTTC.

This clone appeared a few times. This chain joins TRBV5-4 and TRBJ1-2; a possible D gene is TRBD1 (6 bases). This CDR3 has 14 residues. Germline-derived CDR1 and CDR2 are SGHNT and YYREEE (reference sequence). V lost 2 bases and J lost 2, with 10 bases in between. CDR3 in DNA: TGTGCCAGCAGCTTTTCGACAGGAAACTATGGCTACACCTTC. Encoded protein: CASSFSTGNYGYTF.

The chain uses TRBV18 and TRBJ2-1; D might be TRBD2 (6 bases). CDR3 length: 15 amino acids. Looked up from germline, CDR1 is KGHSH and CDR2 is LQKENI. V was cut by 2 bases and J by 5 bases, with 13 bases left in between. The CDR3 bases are TGTGCCAGCTCACCAGCAGGTAGCGGAAACAATGAGCAGTTCTTC. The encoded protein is CASSPAGSGNNEQFF. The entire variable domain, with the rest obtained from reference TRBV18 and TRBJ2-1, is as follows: NAGVMQNPRHLVRRRGQEARLRCSPMKGHSHVYWYRQLPEEGLKFMVYLQKENIIDESGMPKERFSAEFPKEGPSILRIQQVVRGDSAAYFCASSPAGSGNNEQFFGPGTRLTVL.

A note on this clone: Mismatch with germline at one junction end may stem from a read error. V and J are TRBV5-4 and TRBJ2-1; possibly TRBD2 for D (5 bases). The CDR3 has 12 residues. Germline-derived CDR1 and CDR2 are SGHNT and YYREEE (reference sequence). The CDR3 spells CASSLYRTPILF. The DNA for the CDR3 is TGTGCCAGCAGCTTGTACCGGACTCCCATACTCTTC.

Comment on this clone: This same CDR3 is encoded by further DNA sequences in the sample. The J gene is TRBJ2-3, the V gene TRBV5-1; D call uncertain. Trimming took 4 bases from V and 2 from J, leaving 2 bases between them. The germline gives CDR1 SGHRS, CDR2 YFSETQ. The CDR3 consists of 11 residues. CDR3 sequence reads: CASSATDTQYF. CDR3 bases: TGCGCCAGCAGCGCCACAGATACGCAGTATTTT.

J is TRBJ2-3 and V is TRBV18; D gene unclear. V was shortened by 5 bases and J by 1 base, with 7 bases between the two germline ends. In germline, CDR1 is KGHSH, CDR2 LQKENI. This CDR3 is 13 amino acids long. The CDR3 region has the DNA TGTGCCAGCTCATCTACAGGCACAGATACGCAGTATTTT. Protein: CASSSTGTDTQYF.

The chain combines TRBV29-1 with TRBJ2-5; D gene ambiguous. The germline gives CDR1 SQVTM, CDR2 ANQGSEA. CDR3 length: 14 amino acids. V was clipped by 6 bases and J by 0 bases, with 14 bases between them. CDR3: CSVRRVAYQETQYF. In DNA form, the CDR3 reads TGCAGCGTCCGAAGAGTGGCGTACCAAGAGACCCAGTACTTC.

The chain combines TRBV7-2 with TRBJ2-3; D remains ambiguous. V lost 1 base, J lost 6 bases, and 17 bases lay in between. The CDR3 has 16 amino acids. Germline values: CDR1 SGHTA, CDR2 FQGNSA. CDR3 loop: CASSLVATSMHDTQYF. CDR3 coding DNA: TGTGCCAGCAGCTTAGTTGCTACCTCCATGCACGATACGCAGTATTTT.

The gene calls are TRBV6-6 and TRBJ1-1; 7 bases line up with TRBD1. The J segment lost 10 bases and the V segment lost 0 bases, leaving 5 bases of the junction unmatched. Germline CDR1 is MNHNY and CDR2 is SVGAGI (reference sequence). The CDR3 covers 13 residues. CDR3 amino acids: CASSYSLRQGAFF. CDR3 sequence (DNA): TGTGCCAGCAGTTACTCGTTACGACAGGGAGCTTTCTTT.

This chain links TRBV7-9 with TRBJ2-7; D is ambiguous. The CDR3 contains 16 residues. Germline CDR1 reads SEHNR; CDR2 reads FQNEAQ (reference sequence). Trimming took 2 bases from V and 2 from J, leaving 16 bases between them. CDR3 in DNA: TGTGCCAGCAGCTTAACATCTATGGTCCTCCCCTACGAGCAGTACTTC. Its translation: CASSLTSMVLPYEQYF.

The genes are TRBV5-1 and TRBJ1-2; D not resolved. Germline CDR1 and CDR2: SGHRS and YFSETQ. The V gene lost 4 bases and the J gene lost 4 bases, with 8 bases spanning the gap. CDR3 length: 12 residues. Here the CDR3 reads CASSPGTYGYTF. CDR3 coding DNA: TGCGCCAGCAGCCCGGGCACCTATGGCTACACCTTC.

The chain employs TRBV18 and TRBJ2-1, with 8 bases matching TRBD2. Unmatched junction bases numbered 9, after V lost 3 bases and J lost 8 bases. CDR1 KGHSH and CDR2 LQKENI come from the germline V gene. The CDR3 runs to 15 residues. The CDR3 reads CASSPGLEGGDEQFF. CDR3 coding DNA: TGTGCCAGCTCACCGGGACTAGAAGGAGGCGATGAGCAGTTCTTC.

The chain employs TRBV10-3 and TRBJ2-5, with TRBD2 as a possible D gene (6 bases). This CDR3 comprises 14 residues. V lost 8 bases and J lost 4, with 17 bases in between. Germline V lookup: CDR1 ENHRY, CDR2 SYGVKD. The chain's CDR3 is CAIGEAKEAETQYF. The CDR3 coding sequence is TGTGCCATCGGGGAGGCTAAAGAGGCAGAGACCCAGTACTTC.